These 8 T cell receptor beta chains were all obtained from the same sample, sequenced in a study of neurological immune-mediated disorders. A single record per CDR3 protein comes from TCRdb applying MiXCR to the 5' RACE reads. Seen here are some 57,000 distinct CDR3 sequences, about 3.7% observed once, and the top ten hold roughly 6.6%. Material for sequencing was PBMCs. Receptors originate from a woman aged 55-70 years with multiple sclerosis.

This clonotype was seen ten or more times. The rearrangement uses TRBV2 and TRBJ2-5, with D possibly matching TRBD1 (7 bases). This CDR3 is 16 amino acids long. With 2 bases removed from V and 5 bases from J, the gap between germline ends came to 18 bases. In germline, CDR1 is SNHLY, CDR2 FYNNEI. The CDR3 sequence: CASSETRDSGWETQYF. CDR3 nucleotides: TGTGCCAGCAGTGAAACGCGGGACAGCGGGTGGGAGACCCAGTACTTC. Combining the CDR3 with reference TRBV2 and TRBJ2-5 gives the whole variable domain EPEVTQTPSHQVTQMGQEVILRCVPISNHLYFYWYRQILGQKVEFLVSFYNNEISEKSEIFDDQFSVERPDGSNFTLKIRSTKLEDSAMYFCASSETRDSGWETQYFGPGTRLLVL.

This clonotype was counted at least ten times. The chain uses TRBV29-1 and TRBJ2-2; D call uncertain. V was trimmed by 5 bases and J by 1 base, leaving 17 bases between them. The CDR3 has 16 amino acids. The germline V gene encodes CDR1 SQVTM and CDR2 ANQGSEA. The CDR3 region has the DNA TGCAGCGTTCTCCGCCGTGGGTCCGTGAACACCGGGGAGCTGTTTTTT. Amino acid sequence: CSVLRRGSVNTGELFF.

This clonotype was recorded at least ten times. The CDR3 region is CATSSGGQLYEQYF. In nucleotides, the CDR3 is TGTGCCACCAGCAGTGGGGGACAGCTCTACGAGCAGTACTTC. This chain connects TRBV15 to TRBJ2-7, with TRBD1 matching over 7 bases. The CDR3 loop spans 14 amino acids. Germline-derived CDR1 and CDR2 are LNHNV and YYDKDF (reference sequence). With V trimmed by 3 bases and J by 3 bases, 5 bases remained unmatched.

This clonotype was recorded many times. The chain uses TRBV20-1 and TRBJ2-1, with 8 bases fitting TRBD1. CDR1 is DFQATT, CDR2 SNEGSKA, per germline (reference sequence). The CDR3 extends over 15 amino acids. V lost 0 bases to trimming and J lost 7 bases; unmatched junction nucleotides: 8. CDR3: CSARDSRTGRNEQFF. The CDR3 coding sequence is TGCAGTGCTAGAGATTCCCGGACAGGGAGGAATGAGCAGTTCTTC.

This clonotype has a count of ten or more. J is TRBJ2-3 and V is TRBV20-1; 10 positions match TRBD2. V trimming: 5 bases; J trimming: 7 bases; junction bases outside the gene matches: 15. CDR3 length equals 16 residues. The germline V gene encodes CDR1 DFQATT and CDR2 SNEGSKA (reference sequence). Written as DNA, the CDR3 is TGCAGTGCTCCCAACCCTTCTAGCGGGGGCACGAATACGCAGTATTTT. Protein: CSAPNPSSGGTNTQYF.

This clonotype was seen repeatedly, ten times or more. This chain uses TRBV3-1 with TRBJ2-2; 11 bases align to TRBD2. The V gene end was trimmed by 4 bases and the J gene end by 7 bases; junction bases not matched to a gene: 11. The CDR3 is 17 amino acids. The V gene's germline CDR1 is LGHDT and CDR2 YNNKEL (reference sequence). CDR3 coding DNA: TGTGCCAGCAGCCCGTCGACTAGCGGGACTGCCTACGGGGAGCTGTTTTTT. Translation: CASSPSTSGTAYGELFF.

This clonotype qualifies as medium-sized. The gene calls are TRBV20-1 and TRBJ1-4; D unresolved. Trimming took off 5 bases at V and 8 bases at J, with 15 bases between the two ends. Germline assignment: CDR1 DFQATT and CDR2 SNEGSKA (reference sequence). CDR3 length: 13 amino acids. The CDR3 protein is CSAGSQYMEKLFF. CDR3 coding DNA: TGCAGTGCTGGATCACAGTATATGGAAAAACTGTTTTTT.

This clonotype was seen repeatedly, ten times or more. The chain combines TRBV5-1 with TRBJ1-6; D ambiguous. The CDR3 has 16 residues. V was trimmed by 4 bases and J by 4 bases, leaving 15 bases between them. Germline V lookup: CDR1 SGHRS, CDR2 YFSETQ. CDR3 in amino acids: CASSESNRAYNSPLHF. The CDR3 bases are TGCGCCAGCAGCGAAAGTAACAGAGCGTATAATTCACCCCTCCACTTT.